What follows are 2 T cell receptor beta chains derived from one specimen sequenced in a study of blood T cell repertoires in COVID-19. The method was immunoSEQ multiplex PCR; TCRdb's version includes in-frame clones alone and lacks a portion of them. The profile covers about 260,000 clones, with around 87% appearing a single time and 2% to 2.5% taken by the ten largest. The sample was peripheral blood. The source is a woman aged 45 to 65 with acute or convalescent COVID-19.

The chain links TRBV4-1 to TRBJ1-1, with a tentative D call TRBD1 (6 bases). This CDR3 has 12 residues. With 8 bases removed from V and 1 base from J, the gap between germline ends came to 8 bases. Per the germline V gene, CDR1 is MGHRA and CDR2 is YSYEKL. CDR3 amino acids: CASVRGNTEAFF. CDR3 DNA: TGCGCCAGCGTCAGGGGGAACACTGAAGCTTTCTTT.

This chain connects TRBV6-5 to TRBJ1-2; possibly TRBD1 for D (6 bases). Trimming stripped 6 bases from V and 3 bases from J, with 11 bases between. Looked up from germline, CDR1 is MNHEY and CDR2 is SVGAGI. CDR3 length: 13 amino acids. The CDR3 DNA reads TGTGCCAGCAGAACAGGGAGGGACTATGGCTACACCTTC. Protein product: CASRTGRDYGYTF.